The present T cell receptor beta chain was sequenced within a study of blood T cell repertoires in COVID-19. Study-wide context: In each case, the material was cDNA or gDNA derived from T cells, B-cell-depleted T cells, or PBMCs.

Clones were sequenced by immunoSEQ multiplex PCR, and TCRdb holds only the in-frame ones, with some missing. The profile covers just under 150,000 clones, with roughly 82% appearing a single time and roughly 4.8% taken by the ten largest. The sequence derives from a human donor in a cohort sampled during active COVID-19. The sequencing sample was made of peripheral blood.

CDR3 bases: TGCGCCAGCAGCATCCGACTAGCCGGGGTGGGACCCCCAGAGACCCAGTACTTC. It translates to CASSIRLAGVGPPETQYF. The genes are TRBV5-1 and TRBJ2-5, with 7 bases fitting TRBD2. Per the germline V gene, CDR1 is SGHRS and CDR2 is YFSETQ. This CDR3 is built from 18 residues. The V and J ends lost 4 bases and 4 bases, in that order; junction bases with no gene match: 19.